A single sample is the source of the 2 T cell receptor beta chains below, sequenced in a study of lymphopenia after photon versus proton radiotherapy. TCRdb keeps only in-frame clones here, not all; method: immunoSEQ multiplex PCR. This repertoire shows 150,000 to 200,000 clones, approximately 91% found once; its top ten account for approximately 4.8%. The specimen comprised peripheral blood, sampled from a patient treated with photon-based radiotherapy. These TCRs come from a man in his fifties with gastric cancer.

The V and J genes are TRBV6-5 and TRBJ1-2, with D hard to call. Trimming left V 6 bases short and J 7 bases short, with 18 bases between. CDR3 size: 14 residues. Germline lookup yields CDR1 MNHEY and CDR2 SVGAGI. The CDR3 loop is CASSVRSSSGGYTF. The CDR3 DNA reads TGTGCCAGCAGCGTGAGGTCCTCAAGCGGTGGCTACACCTTC.

This chain uses TRBV7-9 with TRBJ1-2, with unresolved D. This CDR3 is 17 amino acids long. Trimming removed 1 base at V and 0 bases at J, with 15 bases between. Germline V CDR1 and CDR2: SEHNR, FQNEAQ (reference sequence). The CDR3 coding sequence is TGTGCCAGCAGCTTAGGAGGGTTGGGTCGTACTAACTATGGCTACACCTTC. This sequence encodes CASSLGGLGRTNYGYTF.